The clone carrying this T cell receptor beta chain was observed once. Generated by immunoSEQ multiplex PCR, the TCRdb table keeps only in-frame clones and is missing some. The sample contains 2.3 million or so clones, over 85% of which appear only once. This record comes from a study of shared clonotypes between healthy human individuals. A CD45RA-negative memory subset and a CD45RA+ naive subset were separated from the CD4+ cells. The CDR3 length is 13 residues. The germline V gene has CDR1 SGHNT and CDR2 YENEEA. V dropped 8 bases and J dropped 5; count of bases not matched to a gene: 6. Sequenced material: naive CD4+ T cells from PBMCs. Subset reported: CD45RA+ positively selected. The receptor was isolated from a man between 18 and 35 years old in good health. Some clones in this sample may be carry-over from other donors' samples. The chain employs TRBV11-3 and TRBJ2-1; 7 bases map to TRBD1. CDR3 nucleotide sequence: TGTGCCAGCGGGCCGACAGGGAACAATGAGCAGTTCTTC. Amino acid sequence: CASGPTGNNEQFF.